This is a list of T cell receptor beta chains from one sample in a study of cytomegalovirus exposure and HLA in healthy donors. The repertoire was sequenced with immunoSEQ multiplex PCR; TCRdb's copy has only in-frame clones and lacks some. The sample lists 150,000 to 200,000 clones, roughly 85% seen once, with nearly 4.5% in the top ten. Sample: PBMCs. Source of these receptors: a woman in her 30s in good health and CMV-seropositive. The CDR3 runs from the conserved cysteine through the conserved F or W. Fields, in order: D gene, CDR3 length, J gene, clone size, V gene, CDR3 protein. The D gene is left open where the match is weak. Clone size is stated in some rows and not others, as once, few, many or a class when expanded.

>NA|15|TRBJ2-1|NA|TRBV9
CASSPWDFTLDEQFF
>NA|14|TRBJ2-4|NA|TRBV5-1
CASSLTGEDIIQYF
>NA|16|TRBJ2-3|few|TRBV11-2
CASSLVFTGSTDTQYF
>TRBD1|14|TRBJ2-6|NA|TRBV18
CASLGGTGANVLTF
>NA|11|TRBJ2-2|NA|TRBV5-1
CATGGPGELFF
>NA|16|TRBJ1-5|once|TRBV4-1
CASSQEAQGRNQPQHF
>TRBD1|15|TRBJ2-7|NA|TRBV6-5
CASSQQGALEDEQYF
>TRBD1|15|TRBJ1-6|few|TRBV6-5
CASSYLGQGSSPLHF
>NA|16|TRBJ2-1|NA|TRBV25-1
CASSESVGVSRGEQFF
>TRBD1|14|TRBJ2-7|NA|TRBV6-1
CASSQTGAIHEQYF
>NA|13|TRBJ2-3|NA|TRBV14
CASSRSLADTQYF
>TRBD1|11|TRBJ2-1|NA|TRBV7-9
CASSLTGVQFF
>TRBD2|16|TRBJ2-7|once|TRBV11-2
CASSLDLAGDTYEQYF
>NA|18|TRBJ2-2|NA|TRBV7-9
CASGSPTDGTPRTGELFF
>NA|11|TRBJ2-7|few|TRBV2
CASSENREQYF
>NA|16|TRBJ1-6|NA|TRBV6-1
CASSVDSWLYNSPLHF
>NA|15|TRBJ2-2|NA|TRBV7-9
CASNIVGTGAGELFF
>NA|18|TRBJ2-5|NA|TRBV6-1
CASSEYFLILTGGETQYF
>NA|11|TRBJ2-7|NA|TRBV20-1
CSAPQGGEQYF
>TRBD1|14|TRBJ2-7|NA|TRBV9
CASSARTGADEQYF
>NA|16|TRBJ2-4|NA|TRBV30
CAWSVCPGGAKNIQYF
>NA|14|TRBJ2-1|NA|TRBV27
CASSFSGHPNEQFF
>TRBD2|15|TRBJ2-7|NA|TRBV9
CASSVAGGGSYEQYF
>TRBD1|13|TRBJ1-6|NA|TRBV5-1
CASSKDRWSPLHF
>NA|14|TRBJ1-2|NA|TRBV7-4
CASSSRDNTRGYTF
>TRBD2|15|TRBJ2-4|NA|TRBV6-1
CASRREVGAKNIQYF
>NA|14|TRBJ2-7|NA|TRBV2
CASSGEGVTYEQYF
>TRBD1|15|TRBJ2-7|NA|TRBV23-1
CASSQGTGDSYEQYF
>NA|13|TRBJ1-5|NA|TRBV7-2
CASSFSLKQPQHF
>TRBD1|14|TRBJ2-5|NA|TRBV5-5
CASSLGDRGGETDF
>NA|15|TRBJ1-5|NA|TRBV6-1
CASSDSEYSNQPQHF
>TRBD1|13|TRBJ2-5|once|TRBV5-5
CASRTGGQETQYF
>NA|17|TRBJ1-2|NA|TRBV11-2
CASSHSLLPTAGYGYTF
>TRBD1|14|TRBJ1-4|NA|TRBV7-9
CASSFRDSYEKLFF
>NA|16|TRBJ2-1|NA|TRBV5-6
CASSLALQVVYNEQFF
>TRBD1|13|TRBJ2-7|once|TRBV11-2
CASSFGTAYEQYF
>NA|13|TRBJ1-2|NA|TRBV29-1
CSVDGAGNYGYTF
>NA|18|TRBJ2-6|NA|TRBV5-1
CASSVAGTASLGANVLTF
>NA|15|TRBJ2-2|NA|TRBV7-2
CASSFAAGDTGELFF
>NA|16|TRBJ2-1|few|TRBV5-6
CASSFYIGVSYNEQFF
>TRBD1|12|TRBJ1-2|NA|TRBV5-1
CASRQGIDGYTF
>TRBD1|17|TRBJ1-1|NA|TRBV5-1
CASSNRDSNPSNTEAFF
>NA|18|TRBJ1-5|NA|TRBV19
CASSIDPRRAYSNQPQHF
>TRBD1|15|TRBJ2-5|NA|TRBV5-1
CASSAGGTEKETQYF
>TRBD1|16|TRBJ1-1|NA|TRBV6-1
CASSDAAGTADTEAFF
>NA|17|TRBJ1-2|NA|TRBV6-4
CASSAPYGRLGLYGYTF
>NA|13|TRBJ1-2|NA|TRBV7-2
CASSLAWGNGYTF
>TRBD2|17|TRBJ2-7|few|TRBV10-3
CAISDAGTSGGSGEQYF
>NA|17|TRBJ1-4|few|TRBV2
CASRLSTLRRTNEKLFF
>NA|14|TRBJ1-1|NA|TRBV19
CASTDFFMNTEAFF
>TRBD2|19|TRBJ2-1|NA|TRBV7-6
CASSLNPGTSALLYNEQFF
>NA|16|TRBJ2-7|NA|TRBV28
CASRSGGAEIYYEQYF
>TRBD1|15|TRBJ1-4|NA|TRBV5-8
CASSPWTGRGEKLFF
>NA|15|TRBJ2-1|NA|TRBV2
CASSDTSGFYNEQFF
>NA|15|TRBJ2-3|NA|TRBV29-1
CSVEGGWDGTDTQYF
>NA|16|TRBJ2-3|NA|TRBV5-1
CASSSGTASSTDTQYF
>NA|13|TRBJ1-6|few|TRBV5-8
CASSFAPRSPLHF
>TRBD2|17|TRBJ2-3|NA|TRBV27
CASSPRLTSGSTDTQYF
>NA|14|TRBJ2-2|NA|TRBV5-4
CASSYDPGTGELFF